This T cell receptor (beta chain) was retrieved from a study of cytomegalovirus exposure and HLA in healthy donors. Study details: Drawn from HLA-typed donors, about 85 million unique TCRs were held in an early data release. Study-level findings and limits: Differences between HLA loci emerged in a later analysis of TCR association rates, with DRB1 most and HLA-C fewest. Altogether, 150 to 200 TCR beta chains were recorded as cytomegalovirus-associated.

The PCR ran on 60 Vbeta and 13 Jbeta primers. As handled by the study authors: Tens of millions of unique TCR beta chains, roughly 11 million of them shared, were counted by a later analysis. Only in-frame clones appear in the TCRdb table, and some are missing; sequencing was by immunoSEQ multiplex PCR. That table gives V, J and clone size, and the DNA gave D and trimming. The repertoire holds 130,000 to 150,000 clones, with about 76% as singletons. This CDR3 has 16 amino acids. Regarding this clone: Its antigen remains unknown.

The sequence derives from a female donor in good health and CMV-seronegative. The sample consisted of PBMCs. This sequence joins TRBV12-1 and TRBJ2-2; the table's TRBD2 call for D was not verified on the DNA. TRBV12-1 constitutes a pseudogene. The DNA of the CDR3 is TGTGCCAGCAGCTTTGTACTAGCGGGAAGGGTCGGGGAGCTGTTTTTT. It codes for CASSFVLAGRVGELFF.